One sample yielded the 29 T cell receptor beta chains listed below, sequenced in a study of cytomegalovirus exposure and HLA in healthy donors. The PCR had 60 Vbeta and 13 Jbeta primers. Assay used: immunoSEQ multiplex PCR; TCRdb lists only in-frame clones, some missing. This table has about 130,000 clones, around 75% appearing once. The sequenced sample consisted of PBMCs. These receptors were collected from a man aged 30-40 years in good health and CMV-seronegative.

This sequence joins TRBV4-3 and TRBJ1-5; no definite D call. With 0 bases removed from V and 0 bases from J, the gap between germline ends came to 6 bases. In germline, CDR1 is LGHNA, CDR2 YSLEER. The CDR3 runs to 15 residues. CDR3 loop: CASSQEFYSNQPQHF. In nucleotides, the CDR3 is TGCGCCAGCAGCCAAGAGTTTTATAGCAATCAGCCCCAGCATTTT.

The chain joins TRBV9 to TRBJ2-5; a possible D gene is TRBD1 (5 bases). Trimming removed 4 bases from V and 3 bases from J, with 13 bases in between. In germline, CDR1 is SGDLS, CDR2 YYNGEE. This CDR3 comprises 14 residues. The CDR3 protein is CASSLGQKEETQYF. The CDR3 DNA sequence: TGTGCCAGCAGCTTGGGGCAGAAAGAAGAGACCCAGTACTTC.

This clone has just a few counts. CDR3 residues: CATRASGSYEQYF. DNA of the CDR3: TGTGCCACCAGGGCTAGCGGGAGCTACGAGCAGTACTTC. This sequence joins TRBV15 and TRBJ2-7; 10 nucleotides match TRBD2. Germline trimming cut 6 bases from V and 3 bases from J; bases unmatched to any gene: 2. This CDR3 has 13 amino acids. The germline gives CDR1 LNHNV, CDR2 YYDKDF (reference sequence).

The rearrangement joins TRBV27 to TRBJ1-1; TRBD1 agrees at 10 bases. V dropped 5 bases and J dropped 3; count of bases not matched to a gene: 9. CDR1 and CDR2 from the germline V gene are MNHEY and SMNVEV (reference sequence). This CDR3 contains 16 residues. In nucleotides, the CDR3 is TGTGCCAGCAGTCCTCGGGACAGGGGACGTTACACTGAAGCTTTCTTT. It translates to CASSPRDRGRYTEAFF.

This chain connects TRBV4-1 to TRBJ2-1; 7 bases agree with TRBD1. With 1 base clipped from V and 4 bases from J, the junction kept 1 base outside the gene matches. This CDR3 is built from 14 residues. Looked up from germline, CDR1 is MGHRA and CDR2 is YSYEKL. The CDR3 nucleotides are TGCGCCAGCAGCCAAGCACAGGGGTACAATGAGCAGTTCTTC. It translates to CASSQAQGYNEQFF.

This chain joins TRBV11-2 and TRBJ2-3; TRBD2 aligns across 10 bases. The J segment lost 7 bases and the V segment lost 6 bases, leaving 10 bases of the junction unmatched. This CDR3 has 15 residues. Germline values: CDR1 SGHAT, CDR2 FQNNGV. For the CDR3, the DNA is TGTGCCAGCAGGAAAATAGCGGGGGGTCATCATACGCAGTATTTT. Translation: CASRKIAGGHHTQYF.

V is TRBV30 and J is TRBJ1-2, with D possibly matching TRBD1 (5 bases). Trimming cost V 8 bases and J 14 bases, with 21 bases left between them. The CDR3 sequence is 11 residues long. Germline CDR1 is GTSNPN and CDR2 is SVGIG (reference sequence). The CDR3 nucleotides read TGTGCCGGACACCCCCTCTTAGAAAGGACCTTC. Protein: CAGHPLLERTF.

The chain couples TRBV30 to TRBJ2-7; perhaps TRBD1 as D (6 bases). V was cut by 5 bases and J by 3 bases, with 14 bases left in between. The CDR3 runs 13 residues. Germline CDR1 is GTSNPN and CDR2 is SVGIG (reference sequence). The CDR3 reads CAWAQGANYEQYF. The CDR3 DNA reads as TGTGCCTGGGCACAGGGTGCGAACTACGAGCAGTACTTC.

V and J are TRBV27 and TRBJ2-2; weak D call: TRBD2 (5 bases). This CDR3 contains 14 residues. CDR1 is MNHEY, CDR2 SMNVEV, per germline (reference sequence). V lost 4 bases and J lost 5, with 11 bases in between. DNA for the CDR3: TGTGCCAGCAGTTACCCCCCGGGGACCGGGGAGCTGTTTTTT. It specifies CASSYPPGTGELFF.

This clone was seen a handful of times. Because it lacks the conserved phenylalanine or tryptophan at the end, this CDR3 is likely a read error. The chain employs TRBV4-2 and TRBJ2-3; a weak D match, TRBD2 (6 bases). CDR1 and CDR2 (germline): LGHNA, YNFKEQ. The CDR3 is made up of 19 amino acids. CDR3 sequence (DNA): TGTGCCAGCAGCCAAGATGCCGGGACTTTGCCCCCCCACACAGATACTCAGTATTGT. Protein: CASSQDAGTLPPHTDTQYC.

The chain recombines TRBV28 with TRBJ1-1; TRBD1 matches at 9 bases. The CDR3 sequence is 14 residues long. V dropped 5 bases and J dropped 6; count of bases not matched to a gene: 7. Germline V gives CDR1 MDHEN, CDR2 SYDVKM. The CDR3 spells CASSLTGGSAEAFF. As DNA, the CDR3 is TGTGCCAGCAGTCTAACAGGGGGCTCGGCTGAAGCTTTCTTT.

V gene TRBV5-1 combines with J gene TRBJ1-2; D unclear. Trimming removed 0 bases from V and 8 bases from J, with 8 bases in between. CDR3 length: 12 amino acids. CDR1 SGHRS and CDR2 YFSETQ come from the germline V gene. CDR3 in amino acids: CASSLGEGGYTF. In DNA, the CDR3 is TGCGCCAGCAGCTTGGGTGAGGGAGGCTACACCTTC.

The rearrangement uses TRBV6-1 and TRBJ2-2; tentative D call: TRBD2 (5 bases). The length of the CDR3 is 15 residues. Germline V CDR1 and CDR2: MNHNS, SASEGT. V was trimmed by 6 bases and J by 4 bases, leaving 15 bases between them. The CDR3 nucleotides are TGTGCCAGCAGGGTGTGGACTTCACCCACCGGGGAGCTGTTTTTT. Residues: CASRVWTSPTGELFF.

The V and J genes are TRBV5-1 and TRBJ2-2, with 11 bases that match TRBD2. Germline-derived CDR1 and CDR2 are SGHRS and YFSETQ. This CDR3 has 17 residues. Trimming took 3 bases from V and 7 from J; bases not matched to a gene: 11. Here the CDR3 reads CASSSHVAGGPSGELFF. CDR3 nucleotide sequence: TGCGCCAGCAGCTCGCACGTAGCGGGAGGGCCGAGCGGGGAGCTGTTTTTT.

The DNA for the CDR3 is TGTGCCAGCATGTCAATAGCGAGATATTTGAATGAGCAGTTCTTC. Its protein product is CASMSIARYLNEQFF. The rearrangement uses TRBV28 and TRBJ2-1; D perhaps matches TRBD2 (5 bases). The CDR3 length is 15 residues. V lost 7 bases, J lost 7 bases, and 20 bases lay in between. Germline V gene data show CDR1 as MDHEN and CDR2 as SYDVKM.

V and J are TRBV7-9 and TRBJ2-5; TRBD2 matches 13 bases. V trimming: 4 bases; J trimming: 3 bases; junction bases outside the gene matches: 8. The CDR3 consists of 17 residues. Looked up from germline, CDR1 is SEHNR and CDR2 is FQNEAQ (reference sequence). CDR3 residues: CASSSRAGTSGKETQYF. In nucleotides, the CDR3 is TGTGCCAGCAGCTCTAGGGCCGGGACTAGCGGGAAAGAGACCCAGTACTTC.

The chain carries TRBV4-3 and TRBJ1-2; D is uncertain. Germline V gene data show CDR1 as LGHNA and CDR2 as YSLEER. V shed 3 bases and J shed 5 bases, with 10 bases lying between them. This CDR3 is built from 13 residues. CDR3 in DNA: TGCGCCAGCAGCCACTCCGGGAATTATGGCTACACCTTC. Its translation is CASSHSGNYGYTF.

This clone appeared once. This chain links TRBV27 with TRBJ2-7; 7 bases are a match to TRBD2. V shed 3 bases and J 4 bases; nucleotides not matched to a gene: 15. The CDR3 contains 17 residues. Germline V gene sequence: CDR1 MNHEY, CDR2 SMNVEV (reference sequence). Here the CDR3 reads CASSLSGLAANFYEQYF. The CDR3 DNA sequence: TGTGCCAGCAGTTTGTCGGGGCTAGCGGCAAACTTTTACGAGCAGTACTTC.

The rearrangement links TRBV27 to TRBJ1-1; 9 nucleotides match TRBD1. The J segment lost 3 bases and the V segment lost 5 bases, leaving 7 bases of the junction unmatched. CDR3 length equals 15 residues. Germline V gives CDR1 MNHEY, CDR2 SMNVEV (reference sequence). The CDR3 reads CASSRRDRDHTEAFF. CDR3 DNA: TGTGCCAGCAGTCGGAGGGACAGGGATCACACTGAAGCTTTCTTT.

This clone appeared once. The chain combines TRBV30 with TRBJ2-1, with 8 bases aligning to TRBD1. The V and J ends lost 8 bases and 7 bases, in that order; junction bases with no gene match: 13. This CDR3 contains 14 residues. CDR1 and CDR2 from the germline V gene are GTSNPN and SVGIG (reference sequence). The CDR3: CAQAPGGATNEQFF. The DNA of the CDR3 is TGTGCCCAGGCCCCAGGGGGCGCCACGAATGAGCAGTTCTTC.

The chain combines TRBV27 with TRBJ1-6, with 12 bases lining up with TRBD1. Germline values: CDR1 MNHEY, CDR2 SMNVEV (reference sequence). V lost 3 bases, J lost 9 bases, and 6 bases stayed unmatched. The CDR3 contains 16 residues. The CDR3 DNA sequence: TGTGCCAGCAGTTTGCCCGGGACAGGGGGCGGTTCACCCCTCCACTTT. Its protein product is CASSLPGTGGGSPLHF.

The chain couples TRBV10-2 to TRBJ2-1, with D perhaps TRBD1 (6 bases). Per the germline V gene, CDR1 is WSHSY and CDR2 is SAAADI. The V and J ends lost 6 bases and 6 bases respectively, with 12 bases between them. The CDR3 is made up of 13 amino acids. CDR3: CASSALGGNEQFF. CDR3 nucleotide sequence: TGCGCCAGCAGCGCGCTAGGGGGCAATGAGCAGTTCTTC.

This clone was recorded once. The rearrangement joins TRBV5-6 to TRBJ2-7; 9 bases map to TRBD1. Unmatched junction bases numbered 3, after V lost 0 bases and J lost 2 bases. Germline V gene sequence: CDR1 SGHDT, CDR2 YYEEEE. The CDR3 consists of 15 residues. DNA of the CDR3: TGTGCCAGCAGCTTGGTTGGGACAGGGACCTACGAGCAGTACTTC. This gives the protein CASSLVGTGTYEQYF.

V gene TRBV19 combines with J gene TRBJ2-6; a weak D match, TRBD1 (6 bases). The CDR3 runs to 15 residues. In germline, CDR1 is LNHDA, CDR2 SQIVND (reference sequence). V dropped 7 bases and J dropped 0 bases, with 10 bases sitting between them. This CDR3 reads CASKSGASGANVLTF. The CDR3 DNA is TGTGCCAGTAAGTCAGGGGCCTCTGGGGCCAACGTCCTGACTTTC.

This clone showed up just a few times. This is likely an artifact of a read error, given a far larger clone one base away. The CDR3 sequence: CASTDGTGGTDTQYF. As DNA, the CDR3 is TGTGCCAGCACTGACGGGACAGGGGGCACAGATACGCAGTATTTT. This chain uses TRBV6-4 with TRBJ2-3; the match to TRBD1 covers 10 bases. CDR3 length: 15 residues. CDR1 is MRHNA and CDR2 is SNTAGT in the germline V gene.

This clone came up a few times. The V call is TRBV7-2, the J call TRBJ2-3; maybe TRBD1 (5 bases). The length of the CDR3 is 12 residues. Trimming left V 4 bases short and J 4 bases short, with 6 bases between. The germline V gene encodes CDR1 SGHTA and CDR2 FQGNSA. CDR3 sequence: CASSSQADTQYF. CDR3 DNA: TGTGCCAGCAGCTCACAGGCAGATACGCAGTATTTT.

The chain joins TRBV7-2 to TRBJ1-1, with a weak D call TRBD1 (5 bases). The CDR3 sequence is 16 residues long. V lost 5 bases, J lost 4 bases, and 20 bases lay in between. Germline CDR1 SGHTA, CDR2 FQGNSA. In DNA form, the CDR3 reads TGTGCCAGCAGCAATTCACCAAGAAAAGGGGCCACTGAAGCTTTCTTT. Translating it yields CASSNSPRKGATEAFF.

The CDR3 DNA is TGTGCCAGCAGCTCAAATCGACAGGTACTTCCCTACGAGCAGTACTTC. Its translation is CASSSNRQVLPYEQYF. The V call is TRBV7-9, the J call TRBJ2-7; D might be TRBD1 (6 bases). With 4 bases removed from V and 2 bases from J, the gap between germline ends came to 18 bases. Germline CDR1 reads SEHNR; CDR2 reads FQNEAQ (reference sequence). The CDR3 contains 16 residues.

The V and J genes are TRBV27 and TRBJ2-3; possibly TRBD2 for D (7 bases). Per germline, CDR1 MNHEY and CDR2 SMNVEV (reference sequence). This CDR3 has 15 amino acids. Trimming left V 5 bases short and J 2 bases short, with 14 bases between. The CDR3 reads CASSRGTTYTDTQYF. Written as DNA, the CDR3 is TGTGCCAGCAGTAGGGGGACTACCTACACAGATACGCAGTATTTT.